One and the same sample provided the 5 T cell receptor beta chains below, sequenced in a study of CD4 and CD8 cells across lung adenocarcinoma regions. TCRdb fed the PCR reads into MiXCR, producing one record per CDR3 protein. This sample has about 25,000 distinct CDR3 sequences, with roughly half found just once. Material for sequencing was CD8+ T cells from the center of a lung tumor. The receptors stem from a male donor with lung adenocarcinoma. The CD4 and CD8 labels of this study may be unreliable.

Worth noting for this clonotype: Its ends do not fully match the called genes, so a read error is possible. V and J are TRBV6-1 and TRBJ2-4; 8 nucleotides match TRBD1. The J call is doubtful: the DNA matches TRBJ2-3 better. This CDR3 has 13 residues. Germline V gives CDR1 MNHNS, CDR2 SASEGT. The CDR3 here is CVRGQQNKNTQYF. DNA of the CDR3: TGCGTCAGGGGGCAGCAGAACAAAAACACGCAGTATTTT.

In the case of this clonotype: Germline is not matched at one junction end, which may reflect a read error. The V call is TRBV4-1, the J call TRBJ2-4; TRBD1 agrees at 8 bases. Germline V lookup: CDR1 MGHRA, CDR2 YSYEKL. This CDR3 has 16 amino acids. CDR3 region: CASSPSGTGSPETQYF. CDR3 sequence (DNA): TGCGCCAGCAGTCCATCCGGGACAGGTTCCCCAGAGACCCAGTACTTT.

The CDR3 bases are TGTGCCAGCAGTGAAGAGCGGGAGAGCACAGAGAAGCAGTATTTT. Residues: CASSEERESTEKQYF. The V and J genes are TRBV6-1 and TRBJ2-1, with 8 bases lining up with TRBD2. The J call may be mistaken, given a closer DNA end match to TRBJ2-3. This CDR3 is 15 amino acids long. CDR1 is MNHNS and CDR2 is SASEGT in the germline V gene.

This clonotype was seen many times. The chain links TRBV4-1 to TRBJ2-5; 10 nucleotides agree with TRBD2. The V and J ends lost 1 base and 1 base, in that order; junction bases with no gene match: 9. The CDR3 runs 18 residues. CDR1 and CDR2 from the germline V gene are MGHRA and YSYEKL. CDR3 protein: CASSQALAGTSAQETQYF. In DNA form, the CDR3 reads TGCGCCAGCAGCCAAGCCCTGGCCGGGACTAGCGCCCAAGAGACCCAGTACTTC.

This clonotype was recorded a few times. The V call is TRBV10-1, the J call TRBJ2-1; D is possibly TRBD1 or TRBD2 (5 bases each). The J call could be wrong; TRBJ2-7 is a better fit for the DNA end. CDR3 size: 13 residues. Germline CDR1 reads WNHNN; CDR2 reads SYGVQD (reference sequence). For the CDR3, the DNA is TGCGCCAGCATCCGAGGGGAGCCCTACGAGCAGTACTTC. Translating it yields CASIRGEPYEQYF.